Listed below are T cell receptor beta chains from one sample, sequenced in a study of cytomegalovirus exposure and HLA in healthy donors. Repertoires were generated with immunoSEQ multiplex PCR, while TCRdb's copy carries only in-frame clones and drops some. The table has 130,000 to 150,000 clones, approximately 91% seen once. The sample comprised PBMCs. The receptors stem from a young woman in good health and CMV-seropositive. Both conserved end residues are part of each CDR3. The order of the fields is V gene, clone size, J gene, CDR3 length, D gene, CDR3 DNA, CDR3 protein. The D gene is left open where the match is weak. The listing skips clone size in some rows; elsewhere it reads once, few, many or a size class.

V gene: TRBV7-9
clone size: .
J gene: TRBJ2-7
CDR3 length: 17
D gene: TRBD2
CDR3 DNA: TGTGCCAGCAGCTTAGGGCTAGCGGGAGGGCCAACCGACGAGCAGTACTTC
CDR3 protein: CASSLGLAGGPTDEQYF

V gene: TRBV5-1
clone size: .
J gene: TRBJ1-4
CDR3 length: 16
D gene: .
CDR3 DNA: TGCGCCAGCAGCTTGGAGTGGGGAGGGACTAATGAAAAACTGTTTTTT
CDR3 protein: CASSLEWGGTNEKLFF

V gene: TRBV6-5
clone size: once
J gene: TRBJ2-1
CDR3 length: 15
D gene: TRBD2
CDR3 DNA: TGTGCCAGCAGCACTCCGGGACTAGGTCACAATGAGCAGTTCTTC
CDR3 protein: CASSTPGLGHNEQFF

V gene: TRBV18
clone size: .
J gene: TRBJ2-7
CDR3 length: 14
D gene: .
CDR3 DNA: TGTGCCAGCTCACCAATCGGGTCCCTCTACGAGCAGTACTTC
CDR3 protein: CASSPIGSLYEQYF

V gene: TRBV28
clone size: once
J gene: TRBJ2-5
CDR3 length: 14
D gene: TRBD2
CDR3 DNA: TGTGCCAGCAGTTTAATTAGCGGGAGAGAGACCCAGTACTTC
CDR3 protein: CASSLISGRETQYF

V gene: TRBV5-4
clone size: once
J gene: TRBJ2-7
CDR3 length: 16
D gene: TRBD2
CDR3 DNA: TGTGCCAGCAGCTTGGGTGGCGGGAGGGCCCCCTACGAGCAGTACTTC
CDR3 protein: CASSLGGGRAPYEQYF

V gene: TRBV19
clone size: few
J gene: TRBJ2-6
CDR3 length: 17
D gene: TRBD1
CDR3 DNA: TGTGCCAGTAGTAAACAGGGGCTCAGCTCTGGGGCCAACGTCCTGACTTTC
CDR3 protein: CASSKQGLSSGANVLTF

V gene: TRBV7-8
clone size: .
J gene: TRBJ2-5
CDR3 length: 14
D gene: .
CDR3 DNA: TGTGCCAGCAGCTTAGCTGAACTTAAAGAGACCCAGTACTTC
CDR3 protein: CASSLAELKETQYF

V gene: TRBV2
clone size: .
J gene: TRBJ2-7
CDR3 length: 15
D gene: TRBD2
CDR3 DNA: TGTGCCAGCAGTGAGACTAGCGGGAATGTCTACGAGCAGTACTTC
CDR3 protein: CASSETSGNVYEQYF

V gene: TRBV4-3
clone size: .
J gene: TRBJ2-6
CDR3 length: 17
D gene: .
CDR3 DNA: TGCGCCAGCAGCCAAGTATTCAGTACCTCTGGGGCCAACGTCCTGACTTTC
CDR3 protein: CASSQVFSTSGANVLTF

V gene: TRBV2
clone size: .
J gene: TRBJ2-5
CDR3 length: 10
D gene: .
CDR3 DNA: TGTGCCAGCGTCTTGGAGACCCAGTACTTC
CDR3 protein: CASVLETQYF

V gene: TRBV5-1
clone size: .
J gene: TRBJ2-7
CDR3 length: 12
D gene: .
CDR3 DNA: TGCGCCAGCAGCTTGAACGGCTACGAGCAGTACTTC
CDR3 protein: CASSLNGYEQYF

V gene: TRBV6-6
clone size: .
J gene: TRBJ1-5
CDR3 length: 15
D gene: .
CDR3 DNA: TGTGCCAGCAGCCGAGGACAGATGGAGAATCAGCCCCAGCATTTT
CDR3 protein: CASSRGQMENQPQHF

V gene: TRBV30
clone size: .
J gene: TRBJ2-1
CDR3 length: 15
D gene: TRBD2
CDR3 DNA: TGTGCCTGGAGTGGAGTAGCGGGAGCAAACAATGAGCAGTTCTTC
CDR3 protein: CAWSGVAGANNEQFF

V gene: TRBV5-6
clone size: .
J gene: TRBJ2-3
CDR3 length: 14
D gene: .
CDR3 DNA: TGTGCCAGCAGCCGAGGACTGAGCGGGGATACGCAGTATTTT
CDR3 protein: CASSRGLSGDTQYF

V gene: TRBV19
clone size: .
J gene: TRBJ1-2
CDR3 length: 14
D gene: TRBD1
CDR3 DNA: TGTGCCAGTAGTCACCCGACAGGGGGCTATGGCTACACCTTC
CDR3 protein: CASSHPTGGYGYTF

V gene: TRBV7-2
clone size: .
J gene: TRBJ2-3
CDR3 length: 18
D gene: .
CDR3 DNA: TGTGCCAGCAGCTTACCTAGGCTGGGTCGGGAAGACACAGATACGCAGTATTTT
CDR3 protein: CASSLPRLGREDTDTQYF

V gene: TRBV4-1
clone size: .
J gene: TRBJ2-7
CDR3 length: 17
D gene: TRBD2
CDR3 DNA: TGCGCCAGCAGCCAAGATGAGTCTAGCGGGAGCTTCTACGAGCAGTACTTC
CDR3 protein: CASSQDESSGSFYEQYF

V gene: TRBV11-3
clone size: .
J gene: TRBJ2-7
CDR3 length: 16
D gene: TRBD2
CDR3 DNA: TGTGCCAGCAGCTCCGCGGGACTAGCGAGATCCTACGAGCAGTACTTC
CDR3 protein: CASSSAGLARSYEQYF

V gene: TRBV11-2
clone size: .
J gene: TRBJ2-1
CDR3 length: 15
D gene: TRBD2
CDR3 DNA: TGTGCCAGCAGCTTAGGTCTAGCGGATTACAATGAGCAGTTCTTC
CDR3 protein: CASSLGLADYNEQFF

V gene: TRBV28
clone size: once
J gene: TRBJ2-7
CDR3 length: 16
D gene: TRBD2
CDR3 DNA: TGTGCCAGCAGTTTATCGGTCGGGAGGGCCCCCTACGAGCAGTACTTC
CDR3 protein: CASSLSVGRAPYEQYF

V gene: TRBV6-1
clone size: .
J gene: TRBJ1-3
CDR3 length: 15
D gene: .
CDR3 DNA: TGTGCCAGCAGTGAAAACGACGCAGGGGGAAACACCATATATTTT
CDR3 protein: CASSENDAGGNTIYF

V gene: TRBV2
clone size: .
J gene: TRBJ2-5
CDR3 length: 14
D gene: .
CDR3 DNA: TGTGCCAGCAGTAGACTACAGGGAGGGGAGACCCAGTACTTC
CDR3 protein: CASSRLQGGETQYF

V gene: TRBV5-6
clone size: .
J gene: TRBJ2-1
CDR3 length: 16
D gene: TRBD1
CDR3 DNA: TGTGCCAGCAGCTTGTTTCTAGGACAGGAGAACAATGAGCAGTTCTTC
CDR3 protein: CASSLFLGQENNEQFF

V gene: TRBV6-5
clone size: .
J gene: TRBJ2-1
CDR3 length: 14
D gene: TRBD2
CDR3 DNA: TGTGCCAGCAGGTCTAGCGGGCAATACAATGAGCAGTTCTTC
CDR3 protein: CASRSSGQYNEQFF

V gene: TRBV7-8
clone size: once
J gene: TRBJ2-5
CDR3 length: 16
D gene: TRBD1
CDR3 DNA: TGTGCCAGCAGCTTTAAGTTAGGACAGGGAAGAGAGACCCAGTACTTC
CDR3 protein: CASSFKLGQGRETQYF

V gene: TRBV11-1
clone size: .
J gene: TRBJ2-7
CDR3 length: 16
D gene: .
CDR3 DNA: TGTGCCAGCAGCTTAGCCCAGGGCGCTAACGCCTACGAGCAGTACTTC
CDR3 protein: CASSLAQGANAYEQYF